The clone carrying this TCR beta chain was counted at least ten times. The target antigen is unknown. Germline-derived CDR1 and CDR2 are LGHNA and YNFKEQ. CDR3 length: 14 residues. Trimming removed 4 bases from V and 3 bases from J, with 12 bases in between. This sample was included in a study of identical twins. Notes on the study in general: Out-of-frame alpha sequences shared between twins exhibited an excess of low generation probability.

TCRdb used MiXCR to reprocess the 5' RACE reads, holding one entry per CDR3 protein. The table shows hundreds of thousands of distinct CDR3 sequences, with about 7% occurring only once. These data also formed part of another study, on yellow fever vaccine responses in identical twins.

This sequence joins TRBV4-2 and TRBJ2-5; possible D gene TRBD2, 5 bases. The sequence came from a woman aged 18-29 years in good health. Sample: memory (CD45RO+) T cells sorted from blood. The CDR3 spells CASSLSGDKETQYF. Written as DNA, the CDR3 is TGTGCCAGCAGCCTCAGCGGAGATAAAGAGACCCAGTACTTC.